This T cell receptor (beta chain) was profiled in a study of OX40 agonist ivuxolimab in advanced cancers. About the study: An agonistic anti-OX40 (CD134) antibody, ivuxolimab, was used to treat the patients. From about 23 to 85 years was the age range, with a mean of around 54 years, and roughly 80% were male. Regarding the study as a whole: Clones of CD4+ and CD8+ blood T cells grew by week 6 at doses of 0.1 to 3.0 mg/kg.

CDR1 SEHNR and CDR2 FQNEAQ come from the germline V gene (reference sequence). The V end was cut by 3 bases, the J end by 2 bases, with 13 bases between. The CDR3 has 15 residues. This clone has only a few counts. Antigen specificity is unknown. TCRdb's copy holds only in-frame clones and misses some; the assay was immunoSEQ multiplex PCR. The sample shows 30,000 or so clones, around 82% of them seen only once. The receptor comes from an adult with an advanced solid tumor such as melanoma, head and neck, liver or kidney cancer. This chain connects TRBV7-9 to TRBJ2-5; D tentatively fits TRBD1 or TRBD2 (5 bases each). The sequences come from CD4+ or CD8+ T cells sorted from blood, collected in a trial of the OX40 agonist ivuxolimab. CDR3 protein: CASSFNEGLQETQYF. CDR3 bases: TGTGCCAGCAGCTTTAACGAGGGGCTACAAGAGACCCAGTACTTC.